This is a list of T cell receptor beta chains from one sample in a study of Siglec-9 on CD8 T cells in melanoma. Profiling relied on immunoSEQ multiplex PCR, and the TCRdb table lists in-frame clones only, not all of them. The sample has 25,000 to 30,000 clones; roughly 80% are singletons. The sequencing input was Siglec-9- CD8+ T cells sorted from blood. These receptors all stem from a human donor in good health. The CDR3 runs from the conserved cysteine through the conserved F or W. The order of the fields is clone size, V gene, D gene, J gene, CDR3 DNA, CDR3 protein. D genes are given only for firm matches. Clone sizes are given selectively: once, few, many, or a class where the clone is expanded.

NA	TRBV6-1	TRBD2	TRBJ2-1	TGTGCCAGCTGGGGACTAGCGGGAGTCGTGTTCTTC	CASWGLAGVVFF
NA	TRBV29-1	TRBD1	TRBJ2-1	TGCAGCGCTGGAGGGGGACAGGGGTCTTCCTCTTCCTACAATGAGCAGTTCTTC	CSAGGGQGSSSSYNEQFF
once	TRBV5-4	NA	TRBJ2-3	TGTGCCAGCAGCTCACTCGGGGCGGAAACCCCCACAGATACGCAGTATTTT	CASSSLGAETPTDTQYF
NA	TRBV7-6	NA	TRBJ2-7	TGTGCCAGCAGCCCACCCTCCTACGAGCAGTACTTC	CASSPPSYEQYF
NA	TRBV11-2	TRBD1	TRBJ2-2	TGTGCCAGCAGCCTTCCCCAGGGGGCCTGGACCGGGGAGCTGTTTTTT	CASSLPQGAWTGELFF
NA	TRBV6-1	NA	TRBJ1-4	TGTGCCAGCTCAACCCCGGAGGGATTTGATGAAAAACTGTTTTTT	CASSTPEGFDEKLFF
NA	TRBV5-1	NA	TRBJ2-1	TGCGCCAGCAGCTTGGACTTTTACTCTCTTCCTGAGCAGTTCTTC	CASSLDFYSLPEQFF
once	TRBV19	NA	TRBJ2-1	TGTGCCAGTAATCCAGGTACACTAGGATTTTCTGAGCAGTTCTTC	CASNPGTLGFSEQFF
NA	TRBV6-5	NA	TRBJ2-7	TGTGCCAGCAGTTACTCGAGACAGACGATCTCCTACGAGCAGTACTTC	CASSYSRQTISYEQYF
NA	TRBV4-1	TRBD2	TRBJ2-7	TGCGCCAGCAGCCGGGGGGGAAACGAGCAGTACTTC	CASSRGGNEQYF
NA	TRBV7-9	NA	TRBJ1-1	TGTGCCAGCAGCTTGGGCTGGGGGAAGCACACTGAAGCTTTCTTT	CASSLGWGKHTEAFF
NA	TRBV9	TRBD2	TRBJ2-1	TGTGCCAGCAGCGCAACGACCCGACTAGCTAATGAGCAGTTCTTC	CASSATTRLANEQFF
NA	TRBV19	TRBD2	TRBJ2-4	TGTGCCAGTAGTATAGGGGGTAGCGGGGTTCTAGCCAAAAACATTCAGTACTTC	CASSIGGSGVLAKNIQYF
few	TRBV2	NA	TRBJ2-2	TGTGCCAGCAGCCATGGTACAGTGGCGCCCGGGGAGCTGTTTTTT	CASSHGTVAPGELFF
NA	TRBV5-1	TRBD1	TRBJ2-7	TGCGCCAGCAGCCAAACCCGGGACAGGGGGCCGGACCCAGCTATATACGAGCAGTACTTC	CASSQTRDRGPDPAIYEQYF
NA	TRBV7-9	NA	TRBJ2-3	TGTGCCAGCAGCCCCTCTCCAGATACGCAGTATTTT	CASSPSPDTQYF
NA	TRBV4-1	TRBD1	TRBJ2-7	TGCGCCAGCAGCGCCCGACAGGGCTCGTACGAGCAGTACTTC	CASSARQGSYEQYF
NA	TRBV9	TRBD1	TRBJ2-2	TGTGCCAGCAGCAATCGACAGGGGAGCACCGGGGAGCTGTTTTTT	CASSNRQGSTGELFF
NA	TRBV4-1	NA	TRBJ2-5	TGCGCCAGCAGCCAAGGTCCAGGGGAGACCCAGTACTTC	CASSQGPGETQYF
NA	TRBV7-6	TRBD1	TRBJ1-2	TGTGCCAGCAGCGTATTACAGGGGGCTTACTATGGCTACACCTTC	CASSVLQGAYYGYTF
NA	TRBV29-1	TRBD1	TRBJ1-2	TGCAGCGTTGAAGAACAGGGGAAAGCCTATGGCTACACCTTC	CSVEEQGKAYGYTF
few	TRBV7-9	NA	TRBJ1-6	TGTGCCAGCAGCTCCCATAATTCACCCCTCCACTTT	CASSSHNSPLHF
few	TRBV2	TRBD1	TRBJ1-5	TGTGCCAGCAGCGGGACAGGGGGGTGGTATAGCAATCAGCCCCAGCATTTT	CASSGTGGWYSNQPQHF
once	TRBV19	TRBD1	TRBJ1-3	TGTGCCAGTAGTATAATCGGGACAGCAGGAAACACCATATATTTT	CASSIIGTAGNTIYF
once	TRBV10-3	TRBD2	TRBJ2-5	TGTGCCATCTCGCGGGGGGGTCAACAAGAGACCCAGTACTTC	CAISRGGQQETQYF
NA	TRBV6-1	TRBD2	TRBJ2-5	TGTGCCAGCGGGAGGGCCCGGACCCAGTACTTC	CASGRARTQYF
NA	TRBV5-1	NA	TRBJ2-7	TGCGCCAGCAGCGGAACAGGGAACCCTACCTACGAGCAGTACTTC	CASSGTGNPTYEQYF
NA	TRBV18	TRBD1	TRBJ2-7	TGTGCCAGCTCACGGCCGGGACAGGGGGCGGGTGAGCAGTACTTC	CASSRPGQGAGEQYF
NA	TRBV6-5	TRBD1	TRBJ2-1	TGTGCCAGCAGTTACAGCAGGGGGCTCAACAATGAGCAGTTCTTC	CASSYSRGLNNEQFF
NA	TRBV19	NA	TRBJ1-2	TGTGCCAGTAGTTCCCAGTTCCACCTACCATCCTATGGCTACACCTTC	CASSSQFHLPSYGYTF
NA	TRBV7-2	TRBD2	TRBJ2-7	TGTGCCAGCAGCCATGGACTAGCGGGGGGGCCTCAATTCTACGAGCAGTACTTC	CASSHGLAGGPQFYEQYF
NA	TRBV4-1	TRBD1	TRBJ2-1	TGCGCCAGCAGCCCTCACTTGACAGGGGGCTTGGACAATGAGCAGTTCTTC	CASSPHLTGGLDNEQFF
NA	TRBV7-8	TRBD2	TRBJ2-5	TGTGCCAGCAGCGCCTCTAGCGGGAGGGGTGAGACCCAGTACTTC	CASSASSGRGETQYF
NA	TRBV29-1	TRBD2	TRBJ2-3	TGCAGCGTTATCCTAGCGGACACAGATACGCAGTATTTT	CSVILADTDTQYF
NA	TRBV5-6	NA	TRBJ2-5	TGTGCCAGCAGCTTGGATTGGGGGAGGGGGCAAGAGACCCAGTACTTC	CASSLDWGRGQETQYF
NA	TRBV6-5	NA	TRBJ1-1	TGTGCCAGCAGTTACAGGGGTAGTACTGAAGCTTTCTTT	CASSYRGSTEAFF
NA	TRBV6-4	NA	TRBJ2-5	TGTGCCAGCAGTGACTTTCGGGCCGACGGCCAAGAGACCCAGTACTTC	CASSDFRADGQETQYF
once	TRBV9	TRBD1	TRBJ2-1	TGTGCCAGCAGCGTATGGTGGACAGGGGGATATGAGCAGTTCTTC	CASSVWWTGGYEQFF
NA	TRBV4-1	NA	TRBJ1-1	TGCGCCAGCAGCCAAGAGCCGCTGGCGGGGGTGGACTACACTGAAGCTTTCTTT	CASSQEPLAGVDYTEAFF
NA	TRBV27	TRBD2	TRBJ2-3	TGTGCCAGCAGTTTTACAGCGGGAGGTCAGCCCCAGTATTTT	CASSFTAGGQPQYF
NA	TRBV5-1	NA	TRBJ1-3	TGCGCCAGCAGCCCGGAGGCCGATGGAAACACCATATATTTT	CASSPEADGNTIYF
NA	TRBV27	NA	TRBJ2-2	TGTGCCAGCAGTTTATCGATAGGGGCCCCCACCGGGGAGCTGTTTTTT	CASSLSIGAPTGELFF
NA	TRBV7-2	NA	TRBJ2-7	TGTGCCAGCAGCTTAGGGCAGGGTGGCCCCTACGAGCAGTACTTC	CASSLGQGGPYEQYF
NA	TRBV10-3	NA	TRBJ2-3	TGTGCCATCAGTGAGTCGGTTCAATCTAAACAAAGGAATACGCAGTATTTT	CAISESVQSKQRNTQYF
few	TRBV10-3	NA	TRBJ2-2	TGTGCCATCAGTGAAACGGGGGCCGGGGAGCTGTTTTTT	CAISETGAGELFF